The rows below give T cell receptor beta chains drawn from one sample of a study of cytomegalovirus exposure and HLA in healthy donors. The method was immunoSEQ multiplex PCR; TCRdb's version includes in-frame clones alone and lacks a portion of them. This sample has about 220,000 clones, with roughly 75% found just once. Sequenced material: PBMCs. These receptors originate from a young woman in good health and CMV-seronegative. CDR3s include the opening cysteine and the closing phenylalanine or tryptophan. D genes are given only for firm matches. Rows give clone size only sometimes, using once, few, many, or a class for an expanded clone.

>TRBD1|TRBJ1-5|few|TRBV12-5
TGTGCTAGTGTATACCAGGGGGATGGGGGTCAGCCCCAGCATTTT
CASVYQGDGGQPQHF
>.|TRBJ2-2|.|TRBV6-6
TGTGCCAGCAGTTACTCTTCCACTTATACCGGGGAGCTGTTTTTT
CASSYSSTYTGELFF
>.|TRBJ2-2|.|TRBV27
TGTGCCAGCAGTCGGGTGAACACCGGGGAGCTGTTTTTT
CASSRVNTGELFF
>TRBD2|TRBJ2-7|.|TRBV9
TGTGCCAGCAGCGCTATGACTAGCGGCTACGAGCAGTACTTC
CASSAMTSGYEQYF
>.|TRBJ2-3|.|TRBV6-5
TGTGCCAGCAGCAGGGGCACAGATACGCAGTATTTT
CASSRGTDTQYF
>.|TRBJ1-1|.|TRBV15
TGTGCCACCAGCAGAGATCGTGCAGCGATGAACACTGAAGCTTTCTTT
CATSRDRAAMNTEAFF
>.|TRBJ1-2|.|TRBV29-1
TGCAGAGTTGCCGAAGCCTCTAACTATGGCTACACCTTC
CRVAEASNYGYTF
>.|TRBJ1-1|few|TRBV4-1
TGCGCCAGCAGCCAGGCCGGGACAAAGAACACTGAAGCTTTCTTT
CASSQAGTKNTEAFF
>TRBD2|TRBJ2-2|.|TRBV27
TGTGCCAGCAGTTCTGATATAGCGGGAGTCGGCACCGGGGAGCTGTTTTTT
CASSSDIAGVGTGELFF
>.|TRBJ1-1|.|TRBV11-3
TGTGCCAGCAGCTTAGCCGGGTCGAACACTGAAGCTTTCTTT
CASSLAGSNTEAFF
>.|TRBJ2-6|.|TRBV6-5
TGTGCCAGCAGTCCCCTCTCTGGGGCCAACGTCCTGACTTTC
CASSPLSGANVLTF
>.|TRBJ1-2|.|TRBV18
TGTGCCAGCTCACCACCAGTTGAAACAGGCCCCTATGGCTACACCTTC
CASSPPVETGPYGYTF
>.|TRBJ2-7|.|TRBV5-1
TGCGCCAGCAGCCCGGACAGAGTCTACGAGCAGTACTTC
CASSPDRVYEQYF
>.|TRBJ1-1|once|TRBV30
TGTGCCTGCCTTGCGGCCGAGAACACTGAAGCTTTCTTT
CACLAAENTEAFF
>.|TRBJ2-7|.|TRBV29-1
TGCAGCGGGGGGACATCCTCCTACGAGCAGTACTTC
CSGGTSSYEQYF
>.|TRBJ1-1|.|TRBV7-9
TGTGCCAGCAGTACGGGAAACACTGAAGCTTTCTTT
CASSTGNTEAFF
>TRBD2|TRBJ2-7|.|TRBV6-5
TGTGCCAGCAGTTACTCAAGACTAGCGGGAGTATACGAGCAGTACTTC
CASSYSRLAGVYEQYF
>.|TRBJ2-3|.|TRBV9
TGTGCCAGCAGCCCCTACCCCGGAGATACGCAGTATTTT
CASSPYPGDTQYF
>TRBD2|TRBJ2-1|once|TRBV19
TGTGCCAGTAGTATGGCTAGCGGGACCGTACGGAATGAGCAGTTCTTC
CASSMASGTVRNEQFF